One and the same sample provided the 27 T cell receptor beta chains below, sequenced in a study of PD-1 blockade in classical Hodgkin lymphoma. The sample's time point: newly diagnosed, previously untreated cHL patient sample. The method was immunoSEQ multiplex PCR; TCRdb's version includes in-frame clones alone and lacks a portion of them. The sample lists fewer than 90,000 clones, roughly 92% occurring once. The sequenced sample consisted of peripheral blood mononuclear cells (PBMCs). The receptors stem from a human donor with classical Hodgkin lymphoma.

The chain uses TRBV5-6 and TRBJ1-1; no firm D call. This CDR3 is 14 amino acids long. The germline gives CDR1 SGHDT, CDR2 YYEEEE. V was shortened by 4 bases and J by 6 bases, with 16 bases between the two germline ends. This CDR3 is CASSPLTFRAEAFF. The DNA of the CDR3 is TGTGCCAGCAGCCCGCTTACCTTCAGAGCTGAAGCTTTCTTT.

The CDR3 bases are TGTGCCAGTAGTATAAGGCGGGCCTCTGGGGCCAACGTCCTGACTTTC. Its protein is CASSIRRASGANVLTF. This chain connects TRBV19 to TRBJ2-6; tentatively, D is TRBD2 (5 bases). Germline V lookup: CDR1 LNHDA, CDR2 SQIVND (reference sequence). This CDR3 has 16 residues. The V and J ends lost 2 bases and 0 bases respectively, with 8 bases between them.

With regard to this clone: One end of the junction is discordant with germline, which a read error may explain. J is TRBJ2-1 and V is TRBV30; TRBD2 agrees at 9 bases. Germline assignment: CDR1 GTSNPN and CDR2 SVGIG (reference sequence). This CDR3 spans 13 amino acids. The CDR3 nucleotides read TGTGCCCGGAGCGGGAGGCGGGACAATGAGCAGTTCTTC. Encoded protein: CARSGRRDNEQFF. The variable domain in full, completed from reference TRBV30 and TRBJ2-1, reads SQTIHQWPATLVQPVGSPLSLECTVEGTSNPNLYWYRQAAGRGLQLLFYSVGIGQISSEVPQNLSASRPQDRQFILSSKKLLLSDSGFYLCARSGRRDNEQFFGPGTRLTVL.

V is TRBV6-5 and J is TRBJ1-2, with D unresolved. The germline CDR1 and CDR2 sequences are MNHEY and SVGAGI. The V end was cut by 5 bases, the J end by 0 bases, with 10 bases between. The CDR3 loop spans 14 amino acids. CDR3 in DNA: TGTGCCAGCAGTAGATGGACGGCTAACTATGGCTACACCTTC. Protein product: CASSRWTANYGYTF.

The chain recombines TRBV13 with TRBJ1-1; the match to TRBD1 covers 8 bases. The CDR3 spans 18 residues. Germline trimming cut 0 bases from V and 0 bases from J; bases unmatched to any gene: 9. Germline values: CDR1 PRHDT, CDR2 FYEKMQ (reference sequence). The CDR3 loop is CASSLGRRGQLLNTEAFF. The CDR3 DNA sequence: TGTGCCAGCAGCTTAGGCCGCAGGGGGCAGCTTTTGAACACTGAAGCTTTCTTT.

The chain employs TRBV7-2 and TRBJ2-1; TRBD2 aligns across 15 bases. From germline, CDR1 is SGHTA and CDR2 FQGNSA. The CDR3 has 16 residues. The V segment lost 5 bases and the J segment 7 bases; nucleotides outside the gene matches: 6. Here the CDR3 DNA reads TGTGCCAGCAGCACCCGCGGACTAGCGGGAGGGAATGAGCAGTTCTTC. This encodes CASSTRGLAGGNEQFF.

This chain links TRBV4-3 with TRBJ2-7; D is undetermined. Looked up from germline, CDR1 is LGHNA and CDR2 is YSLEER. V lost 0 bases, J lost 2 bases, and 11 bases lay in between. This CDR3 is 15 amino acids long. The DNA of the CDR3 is TGCGCCAGCAGCCAAGATCTAGGACCACCCTACGAGCAGTACTTC. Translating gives CASSQDLGPPYEQYF.

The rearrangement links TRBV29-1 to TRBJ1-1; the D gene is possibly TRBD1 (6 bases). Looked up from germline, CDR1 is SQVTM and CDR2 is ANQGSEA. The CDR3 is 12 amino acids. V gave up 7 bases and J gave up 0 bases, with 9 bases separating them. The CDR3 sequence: CSGGQVNTEAFF. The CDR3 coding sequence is TGCAGCGGGGGACAAGTGAACACTGAAGCTTTCTTT.

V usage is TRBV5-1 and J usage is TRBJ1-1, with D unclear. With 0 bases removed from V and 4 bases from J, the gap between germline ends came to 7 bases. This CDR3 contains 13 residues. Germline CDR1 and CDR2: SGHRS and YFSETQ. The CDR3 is CASSLEVSTEAFF. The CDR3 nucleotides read TGCGCCAGCAGCTTGGAAGTATCCACTGAAGCTTTCTTT.

CDR3 nucleotide sequence: TGTGCCACCAGCAGGGCCGGGGGATTTGAAGCTTTCTTT. It yields the protein CATSRAGGFEAFF. The chain joins TRBV15 to TRBJ1-1, with a tentative D call TRBD1 (5 bases). The V gene lost 3 bases and the J gene lost 7 bases, with 12 bases spanning the gap. Germline assignment: CDR1 LNHNV and CDR2 YYDKDF (reference sequence). This CDR3 spans 13 amino acids.

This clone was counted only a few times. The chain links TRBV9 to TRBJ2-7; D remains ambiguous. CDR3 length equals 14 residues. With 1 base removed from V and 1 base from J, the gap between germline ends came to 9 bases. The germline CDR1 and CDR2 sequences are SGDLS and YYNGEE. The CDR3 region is CASSVNWWSYEQYF. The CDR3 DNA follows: TGTGCCAGCAGCGTAAATTGGTGGTCCTACGAGCAGTACTTC. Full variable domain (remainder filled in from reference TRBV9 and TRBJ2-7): DSGVTQTPKHLITATGQRVTLRCSPRSGDLSVYWYQQSLDQGLQFLIQYYNGEERAKGNILERFSAQQFPDLHSELNLSSLELGDSALYFCASSVNWWSYEQYFGPGTRLTVT.

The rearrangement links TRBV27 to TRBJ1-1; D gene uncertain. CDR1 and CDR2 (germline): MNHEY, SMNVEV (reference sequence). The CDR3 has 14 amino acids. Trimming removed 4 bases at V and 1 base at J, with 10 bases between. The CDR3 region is CASSYGSRNTEAFF. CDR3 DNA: TGTGCCAGCAGTTATGGGAGCAGGAACACTGAAGCTTTCTTT.

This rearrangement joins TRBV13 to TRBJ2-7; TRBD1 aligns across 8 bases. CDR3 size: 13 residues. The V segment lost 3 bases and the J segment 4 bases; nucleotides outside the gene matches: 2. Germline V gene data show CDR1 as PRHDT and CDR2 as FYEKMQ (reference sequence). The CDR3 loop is CASSFRTGYEQYF. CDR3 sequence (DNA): TGTGCCAGCAGCTTCAGGACAGGGTACGAGCAGTACTTC. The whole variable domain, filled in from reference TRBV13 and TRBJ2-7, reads AAGVIQSPRHLIKEKRETATLKCYPIPRHDTVYWYQQGPGQDPQFLISFYEKMQSDKGSIPDRFSAQQFSDYHSELNMSSLELGDSALYFCASSFRTGYEQYFGPGTRLTVT.

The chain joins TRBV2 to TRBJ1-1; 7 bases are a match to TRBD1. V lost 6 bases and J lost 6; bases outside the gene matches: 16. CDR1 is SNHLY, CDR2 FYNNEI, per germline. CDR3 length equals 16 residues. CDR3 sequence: CASRRQGFGGDPEAFF. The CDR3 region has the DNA TGTGCCAGCAGAAGACAGGGCTTCGGAGGAGACCCTGAAGCTTTCTTT.

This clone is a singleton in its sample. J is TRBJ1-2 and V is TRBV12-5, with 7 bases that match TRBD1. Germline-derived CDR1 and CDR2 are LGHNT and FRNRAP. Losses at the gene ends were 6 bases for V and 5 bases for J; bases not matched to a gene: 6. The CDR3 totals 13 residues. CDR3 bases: TGTGCTAGTGGAACGGGACAGATATATGGCTACACCTTC. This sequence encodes CASGTGQIYGYTF.

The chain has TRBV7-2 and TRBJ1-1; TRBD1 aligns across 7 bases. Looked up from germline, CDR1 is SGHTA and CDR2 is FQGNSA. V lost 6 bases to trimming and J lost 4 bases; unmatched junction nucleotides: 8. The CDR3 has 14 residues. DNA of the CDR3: TGTGCCAGCAGTCCGCAACAGGGGAGCACTGAAGCTTTCTTT. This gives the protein CASSPQQGSTEAFF.

CDR3 in amino acids: CAWSVGGADTQYF. In DNA form, the CDR3 reads TGTGCCTGGAGTGTAGGGGGGGCAGATACGCAGTATTTT. The J gene is TRBJ2-3, the V gene TRBV30, with D possibly TRBD2 on 7 matching bases. This CDR3 is 13 amino acids long. Trimming took 0 bases from V and 4 from J, leaving 8 bases between them. The germline V gene has CDR1 GTSNPN and CDR2 SVGIG (reference sequence). The whole variable domain, filled in from reference TRBV30 and TRBJ2-3, reads SQTIHQWPATLVQPVGSPLSLECTVEGTSNPNLYWYRQAAGRGLQLLFYSVGIGQISSEVPQNLSASRPQDRQFILSSKKLLLSDSGFYLCAWSVGGADTQYFGPGTRLTVL.

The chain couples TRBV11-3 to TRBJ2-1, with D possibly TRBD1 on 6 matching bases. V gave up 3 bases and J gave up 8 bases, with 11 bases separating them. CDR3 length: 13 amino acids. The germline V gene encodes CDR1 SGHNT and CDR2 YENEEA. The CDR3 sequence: CASSLRGWHEQFF. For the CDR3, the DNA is TGTGCCAGCAGCTTGAGGGGGTGGCATGAGCAGTTCTTC.

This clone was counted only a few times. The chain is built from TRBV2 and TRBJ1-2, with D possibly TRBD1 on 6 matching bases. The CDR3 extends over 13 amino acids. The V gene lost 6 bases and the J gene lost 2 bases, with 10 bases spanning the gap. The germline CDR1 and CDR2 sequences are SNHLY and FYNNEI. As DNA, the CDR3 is TGTGCCAGCAGGGACAGTCTAAACTATGGCTACACCTTC. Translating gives CASRDSLNYGYTF.

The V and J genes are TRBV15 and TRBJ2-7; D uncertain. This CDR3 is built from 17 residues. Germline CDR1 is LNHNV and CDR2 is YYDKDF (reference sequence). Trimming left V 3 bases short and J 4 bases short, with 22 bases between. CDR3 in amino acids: CATSSPNPDAGIYEQYF. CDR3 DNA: TGTGCCACCAGCAGTCCTAACCCGGACGCAGGAATATACGAGCAGTACTTC. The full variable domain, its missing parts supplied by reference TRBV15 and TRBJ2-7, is DAMVIQNPRYQVTQFGKPVTLSCSQTLNHNVMYWYQQKSSQAPKLLFHYYDKDFNNEADTPDNFQSRRPNTSFCFLDIRSPGLGDTAMYLCATSSPNPDAGIYEQYFGPGTRLTVT.

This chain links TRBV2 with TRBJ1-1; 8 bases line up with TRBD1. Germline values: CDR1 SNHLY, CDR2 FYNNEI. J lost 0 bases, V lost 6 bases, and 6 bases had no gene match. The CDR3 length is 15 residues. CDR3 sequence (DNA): TGTGCCAGCAGCGCCCGGACAGGGTTGAACACTGAAGCTTTCTTT. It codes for CASSARTGLNTEAFF.

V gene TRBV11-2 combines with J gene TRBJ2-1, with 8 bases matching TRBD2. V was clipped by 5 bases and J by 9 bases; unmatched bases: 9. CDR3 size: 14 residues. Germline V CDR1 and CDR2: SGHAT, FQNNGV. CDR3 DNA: TGTGCCAGCAGCAATAGCGGGAATGTACGTGAGCAGTTCTTC. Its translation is CASSNSGNVREQFF.

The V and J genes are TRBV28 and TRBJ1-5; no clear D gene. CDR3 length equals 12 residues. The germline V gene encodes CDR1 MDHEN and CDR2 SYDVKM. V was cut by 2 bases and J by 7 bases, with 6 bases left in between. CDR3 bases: TGTGCCAGCAGTTTAGAGTCCCAGCCCCAGCATTTT. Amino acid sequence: CASSLESQPQHF.

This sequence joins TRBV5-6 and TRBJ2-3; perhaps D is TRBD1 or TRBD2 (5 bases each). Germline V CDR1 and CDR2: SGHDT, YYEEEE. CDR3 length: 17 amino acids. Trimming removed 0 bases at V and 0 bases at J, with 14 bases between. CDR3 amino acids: CASSLVGASLSTDTQYF. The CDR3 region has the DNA TGTGCCAGCAGCTTGGTCGGGGCCAGCCTTAGCACAGATACGCAGTATTTT. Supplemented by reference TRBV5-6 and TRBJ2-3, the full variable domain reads DAGVTQSPTHLIKTRGQQVTLRCSPKSGHDTVSWYQQALGQGPQFIFQYYEEEERQRGNFPDRFSGHQFPNYSSELNVNALLLGDSALYLCASSLVGASLSTDTQYFGPGTRLTVL.

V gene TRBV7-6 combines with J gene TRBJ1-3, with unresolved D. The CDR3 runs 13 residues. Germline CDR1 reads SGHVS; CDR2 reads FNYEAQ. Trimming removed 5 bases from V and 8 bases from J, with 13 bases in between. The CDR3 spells CASSPEPEDTIYF. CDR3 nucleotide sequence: TGTGCCAGCAGCCCGGAACCGGAGGACACCATATATTTT.

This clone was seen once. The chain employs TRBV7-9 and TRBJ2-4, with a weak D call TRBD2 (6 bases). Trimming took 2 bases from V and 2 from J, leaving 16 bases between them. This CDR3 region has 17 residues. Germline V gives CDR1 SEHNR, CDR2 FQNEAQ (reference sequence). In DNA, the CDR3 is TGTGCCAGCAGCTTAATTAGCGGTCGGGGAACCAAAAACATTCAGTACTTC. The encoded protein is CASSLISGRGTKNIQYF.

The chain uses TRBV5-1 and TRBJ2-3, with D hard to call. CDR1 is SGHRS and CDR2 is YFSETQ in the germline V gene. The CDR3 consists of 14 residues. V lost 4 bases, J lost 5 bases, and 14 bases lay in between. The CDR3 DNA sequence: TGCGCCAGCAGCCGCTCATCCCGAGGAGATACGCAGTATTTT. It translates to CASSRSSRGDTQYF.